What follows are 10 T cell receptor beta chains derived from one specimen sequenced in a study of cytomegalovirus exposure and HLA in healthy donors. The PCR used 60 Vbeta and 13 Jbeta primers. Generated by immunoSEQ multiplex PCR, the TCRdb table keeps only in-frame clones and is missing some. This sample carries over 150,000 clones, about 85% of them seen once, and the ten largest clones take 1%. Material for sequencing was PBMCs. All receptors come from a boy between 2 and 10 years old in good health and CMV-seronegative.

The V call is TRBV28, the J call TRBJ2-7, with 7 bases matching TRBD2. CDR3 size: 15 residues. Losses at the gene ends were 6 bases for V and 4 bases for J; bases not matched to a gene: 12. Germline CDR1 reads MDHEN; CDR2 reads SYDVKM. CDR3 DNA: TGTGCCAGCAGGGGCAGCGGGGAGTCCTGGTACGAGCAGTACTTC. Protein product: CASRGSGESWYEQYF.

The chain combines TRBV4-1 with TRBJ1-6, with D perhaps matching TRBD1 (5 bases). Germline lookup yields CDR1 MGHRA and CDR2 YSYEKL. This CDR3 is built from 17 residues. V lost 0 bases to trimming and J lost 6 bases, with 15 bases between them. CDR3 sequence: CASSQDWRQLTNSPLHF. For the CDR3, the DNA is TGCGCCAGCAGCCAAGATTGGCGACAGCTTACTAATTCACCCCTCCACTTT.

CDR3 sequence (DNA): TGTGCCAGTAGTTTGGACAGGAACACAGATACGCAGTATTTT. Its protein product is CASSLDRNTDTQYF. The chain carries TRBV19 and TRBJ2-3; 7 bases fit TRBD1. CDR1 is LNHDA, CDR2 SQIVND, per germline (reference sequence). J was trimmed by 2 bases and V by 5 bases; bases with no gene match: 4. This CDR3 spans 14 amino acids. Using reference TRBV19 and TRBJ2-3 for the parts outside the CDR3, the full variable domain is DGGITQSPKYLFRKEGQNVTLSCEQNLNHDAMYWYRQDPGQGLRLIYYSQIVNDFQKGDIAEGYSVSREKKESFPLTVTSAQKNPTAFYLCASSLDRNTDTQYFGPGTRLTVL.

V gene TRBV21-1 combines with J gene TRBJ2-3; TRBD1 was called by the table and not checked on the DNA. TRBV21-1 is deemed a pseudogene. The CDR3 runs 15 residues. CDR3 sequence: CASSHLHRSTDTQYF. CDR3 nucleotides: TGTGCCAGCAGCCACCTACACAGAAGCACAGATACGCAGTATTTT.

The rearrangement uses TRBV7-6 and TRBJ1-4, with 7 bases matching TRBD1. Germline V gene data show CDR1 as SGHVS and CDR2 as FNYEAQ. V shed 5 bases, J shed 10 bases, and the junction held 10 bases outside the gene matches. This CDR3 spans 14 amino acids. The DNA of the CDR3 is TGTGCCAGCAGCCAGGACAGGTTCTTTGGAAAACTGTTTTTT. Protein product: CASSQDRFFGKLFF.

The chain recombines TRBV28 with TRBJ1-5; D is ambiguous. This CDR3 spans 15 amino acids. With 7 bases removed from V and 0 bases from J, the gap between germline ends came to 13 bases. CDR1 and CDR2 from the germline V gene are MDHEN and SYDVKM. The DNA for the CDR3 is TGTGCCAGCAAGAACTCCGGGATTAGCAATCAGCCCCAGCATTTT. The encoded protein is CASKNSGISNQPQHF.

This clone appeared a few times. The chain links TRBV21-1 to TRBJ2-7; the table gives TRBD2 as D, unverified against the DNA. TRBV21-1 is deemed a pseudogene. CDR3 length: 18 amino acids. The CDR3 loop is CASSKNGGTGGPMYEQYV. The CDR3 bases are TGTGCCAGCAGCAAAAATGGAGGGACGGGAGGGCCCATGTACGAGCAGTACGTC.

This clone was recorded once. The genes are TRBV5-1 and TRBJ2-7, with 14 bases lining up with TRBD2. V dropped 2 bases and J dropped 5; count of bases not matched to a gene: 6. The CDR3 extends over 16 amino acids. Germline CDR1 SGHRS, CDR2 YFSETQ. CDR3 sequence (DNA): TGCGCCAGCAGCTTAAGACTAGCGGGAGGGCCACACGAGCAGTACTTC. Amino acid sequence: CASSLRLAGGPHEQYF.

CDR3 sequence: CASSLGAPSTDTQYF. The CDR3 DNA reads as TGCGCCAGCAGCTTGGGAGCCCCGTCCACAGATACGCAGTATTTT. The rearrangement uses TRBV5-1 and TRBJ2-3; no firm D call. CDR3 length equals 15 residues. With 0 bases removed from V and 2 bases from J, the gap between germline ends came to 10 bases. Germline V lookup: CDR1 SGHRS, CDR2 YFSETQ.

This clone was seen more than once but under ten times. This chain joins TRBV9 and TRBJ2-2, with a tentative D call TRBD2 (5 bases). The CDR3 has 16 amino acids. Trimming cost V 1 base and J 4 bases, with 14 bases left between them. From germline, CDR1 is SGDLS and CDR2 YYNGEE. The CDR3 DNA follows: TGTGCCAGCAGCGTATCCGGCCTAGCAGTCACCGGGGAGCTGTTTTTT. Amino acids: CASSVSGLAVTGELFF.